Listed below are T cell receptor beta chains from one sample, sequenced in a study of T cells in Graves' hyperthyroidism and ophthalmopathy. TCRdb reprocessed the multiplex PCR reads via MiXCR and lists one record per CDR3 protein. The sample comprises a few hundred thousand distinct CDR3 sequences, 40% to 55% of which are singletons, and around 7.7% rests with the top ten. The specimen was peripheral blood or thyroid tissue (not recorded which). The receptors stem from a woman between 18 and 30 years old with Graves' hyperthyroidism. The CDR3 runs from the conserved cysteine through the conserved F or W. D genes are given only for firm matches. Size is stated for part of the rows, as once, few or many counts, or as a class when the clone is expanded.

v_gene: TRBV2
j_gene: TRBJ1-2
d_gene: -
abundance: many
CDR3aa: CASPSRPYGYTF
CDR3nt: TGTGCCAGCCCGTCAAGGCCCTATGGCTACACCTTC

v_gene: TRBV7-2
j_gene: TRBJ2-7
d_gene: -
abundance: many
CDR3aa: CASSLGRGNYEQYF
CDR3nt: TGTGCCAGCAGCTTAGGTCGCGGAAACTACGAGCAGTACTTC

v_gene: TRBV7-2
j_gene: TRBJ1-1
d_gene: TRBD1
abundance: once
CDR3aa: CASSQETGGVGNTEAFF
CDR3nt: TGTGCCAGCAGCCAAGAGACAGGGGGCGTGGGGAACACTGAAGCTTTCTTT

v_gene: TRBV9
j_gene: TRBJ2-2
d_gene: -
abundance: many
CDR3aa: CASSVGVGSGELFF
CDR3nt: TGTGCCAGCAGCGTTGGGGTCGGGTCCGGGGAGCTGTTTTTT

v_gene: TRBV29-1
j_gene: TRBJ1-2
d_gene: -
abundance: -
CDR3aa: CSVTQGGDYTF
CDR3nt: TGCAGCGTCACACAGGGTGGGGACTACACCTTC

v_gene: TRBV5-1
j_gene: TRBJ1-5
d_gene: -
abundance: many
CDR3aa: CASSPQPGSNQPQHF
CDR3nt: TGCGCCAGCAGCCCACAGCCAGGTAGCAATCAGCCCCAGCATTTT

v_gene: TRBV11-2
j_gene: TRBJ1-1
d_gene: TRBD1
abundance: once
CDR3aa: CASSLGGQGPLGTEAFF
CDR3nt: TGTGCCAGCAGCTTAGGTGGACAGGGCCCCTTAGGCACTGAAGCTTTCTTT

v_gene: TRBV29-1
j_gene: TRBJ1-4
d_gene: TRBD1
abundance: many
CDR3aa: CSALSGGNEKLFF
CDR3nt: TGCAGCGCGCTGTCAGGGGGGAATGAAAAACTGTTTTTT

v_gene: TRBV20-1
j_gene: TRBJ2-7
d_gene: TRBD1
abundance: -
CDR3aa: CSAKRGTGVTYEQYF
CDR3nt: TGCAGTGCTAAACGGGGGACAGGGGTGACCTACGAGCAGTACTTC

v_gene: TRBV4-3
j_gene: TRBJ2-7
d_gene: TRBD1
abundance: -
CDR3aa: CASSYLRTGSYEQYF
CDR3nt: TGCGCCAGCAGCTACCTTCGGACAGGCTCCTACGAGCAGTACTTC

v_gene: TRBV7-2
j_gene: TRBJ1-1
d_gene: -
abundance: -
CDR3aa: CASSISRGTNTEAFF
CDR3nt: TGTGCCAGCAGCATATCCCGGGGAACGAACACTGAAGCTTTCTTT

v_gene: TRBV9
j_gene: TRBJ2-3
d_gene: TRBD1
abundance: -
CDR3aa: CASSGREQGGIADTDTQYF
CDR3nt: TGTGCCAGCAGCGGGCGTGAACAGGGGGGCATCGCTGACACAGATACGCAGTATTTT

v_gene: TRBV7-6
j_gene: TRBJ1-1
d_gene: -
abundance: many
CDR3aa: CASSSASITEAFF
CDR3nt: TGTGCCAGCAGCTCCGCCTCGATCACTGAAGCTTTCTTT

v_gene: TRBV24-1
j_gene: TRBJ2-5
d_gene: -
abundance: -
CDR3aa: CATSASETLETQYF
CDR3nt: TGTGCCACCAGTGCGTCCGAAACCTTAGAGACCCAGTACTTC

v_gene: TRBV29-1
j_gene: TRBJ1-2
d_gene: -
abundance: few
CDR3aa: CSGEDSNYGYTF
CDR3nt: TGCAGCGGAGAAGATTCTAACTATGGCTACACCTTC

v_gene: TRBV7-3
j_gene: TRBJ1-2
d_gene: -
abundance: -
CDR3aa: CASSPDTGVYGYTF
CDR3nt: TGTGCCAGCAGCCCTGACACCGGGGTTTATGGCTACACCTTC

v_gene: TRBV11-3
j_gene: TRBJ2-7
d_gene: TRBD2
abundance: many
CDR3aa: CASSAGLASYEQYF
CDR3nt: TGTGCCAGCAGCGCGGGACTAGCTTCCTACGAGCAGTACTTC

v_gene: TRBV27
j_gene: TRBJ1-2
d_gene: TRBD1
abundance: many
CDR3aa: CASSSFSVAGGSYGYTF
CDR3nt: TGTGCCAGCAGTTCGTTTTCGGTGGCAGGGGGCTCCTATGGCTACACCTTC

v_gene: TRBV10-3
j_gene: TRBJ2-2
d_gene: TRBD2
abundance: -
CDR3aa: CAISDRSGRGTGELFF
CDR3nt: TGTGCCATCAGTGATCGGAGCGGGAGAGGCACCGGGGAGCTGTTTTTT

v_gene: TRBV5-1
j_gene: TRBJ1-1
d_gene: -
abundance: many
CDR3aa: CASSSRLGTLNTEAFF
CDR3nt: TGCGCCAGCAGCTCCCGCCTTGGGACATTGAACACTGAAGCTTTCTTT

v_gene: TRBV9
j_gene: TRBJ2-1
d_gene: -
abundance: -
CDR3aa: CASSSTAKNNEQFF
CDR3nt: TGTGCCAGCAGCTCGACTGCCAAAAACAATGAGCAGTTCTTC

v_gene: TRBV7-3
j_gene: TRBJ1-4
d_gene: -
abundance: once
CDR3aa: CASSLGLAGGGEKLFF
CDR3nt: TGTGCCAGCAGCTTGGGACTAGCGGGAGGAGGGGAAAAACTGTTTTTT

v_gene: TRBV2
j_gene: TRBJ2-5
d_gene: -
abundance: many
CDR3aa: CASKRVQETQYF
CDR3nt: TGTGCCAGCAAAAGGGTCCAAGAGACCCAGTACTTC

v_gene: TRBV5-5
j_gene: TRBJ2-6
d_gene: -
abundance: -
CDR3aa: CASSWTLGPTGANVLTF
CDR3nt: TGTGCCAGCAGCTGGACTCTGGGCCCCACTGGGGCCAACGTCCTGACTTTC

v_gene: TRBV6-5
j_gene: TRBJ2-7
d_gene: -
abundance: many
CDR3aa: CASTSWAGASSYEQYF
CDR3nt: TGTGCCAGCACATCATGGGCCGGGGCGAGCTCCTACGAGCAGTACTTC

v_gene: TRBV9
j_gene: TRBJ2-7
d_gene: -
abundance: -
CDR3aa: CASSVVGVRYEQYF
CDR3nt: TGTGCCAGCAGCGTCGTGGGGGTACGATACGAGCAGTACTTC

v_gene: TRBV14
j_gene: TRBJ2-5
d_gene: -
abundance: -
CDR3aa: CASSQVIGSPIQETQYF
CDR3nt: TGTGCCAGCAGCCAAGTCATAGGTTCACCGATTCAAGAGACCCAGTACTTC

v_gene: TRBV6-1
j_gene: TRBJ2-7
d_gene: TRBD1
abundance: -
CDR3aa: CAGSEPGQGPGQYF
CDR3nt: TGTGCCGGCAGTGAACCGGGACAGGGTCCGGGGCAGTACTTC

v_gene: TRBV6-1
j_gene: TRBJ2-7
d_gene: -
abundance: -
CDR3aa: CASILSPGAYSYEQYF
CDR3nt: TGTGCCAGCATCCTTAGTCCGGGGGCGTATTCCTACGAGCAGTACTTC

v_gene: TRBV11-3
j_gene: TRBJ2-7
d_gene: -
abundance: many
CDR3aa: CASSFPGTAQEQYF
CDR3nt: TGTGCCAGCAGCTTCCCCGGGACCGCCCAAGAGCAGTACTTC

v_gene: TRBV2
j_gene: TRBJ1-1
d_gene: -
abundance: -
CDR3aa: CARTTGRLNTEALF
CDR3nt: TGTGCCAGGACAACTGGGAGGTTGAACACTGAAGCTCTCTTT

v_gene: TRBV29-1
j_gene: TRBJ1-6
d_gene: -
abundance: -
CDR3aa: CSATGISPLHF
CDR3nt: TGCAGCGCTACAGGGATTTCACCCCTCCACTTT

v_gene: TRBV7-3
j_gene: TRBJ1-4
d_gene: TRBD1
abundance: -
CDR3aa: CASSLDRVSEKLFF
CDR3nt: TGTGCCAGCAGCTTAGACAGGGTGAGTGAAAAACTGTTTTTT

v_gene: TRBV7-9
j_gene: TRBJ2-1
d_gene: -
abundance: few
CDR3aa: CASTGNEQFF
CDR3nt: TGTGCCAGCACAGGCAATGAGCAGTTCTTC

v_gene: TRBV20-1
j_gene: TRBJ1-2
d_gene: -
abundance: -
CDR3aa: CSARIMALNTF
CDR3nt: TGCAGTGCTAGAATCATGGCCCTGAACACCTTC

v_gene: TRBV27
j_gene: TRBJ2-7
d_gene: -
abundance: -
CDR3aa: CASSLSHSSYEQYF
CDR3nt: TGTGCCAGCAGTTTATCGCACAGCTCCTACGAGCAGTACTTC

v_gene: TRBV20-1
j_gene: TRBJ2-7
d_gene: TRBD1
abundance: many
CDR3aa: CSAPGQRGYEQYF
CDR3nt: TGCAGTGCTCCGGGACAGAGAGGCTACGAGCAGTACTTC

v_gene: TRBV25-1
j_gene: TRBJ2-7
d_gene: -
abundance: -
CDR3aa: CASSIYLCSVDNEGDHEQYF
CDR3nt: -

v_gene: TRBV16
j_gene: TRBJ1-5
d_gene: TRBD1
abundance: -
CDR3aa: CASSPKTGGFNEPQHF
CDR3nt: TGTGCCAGCAGCCCCAAGACAGGGGGATTTAATGAGCCCCAGCATTTT

v_gene: TRBV2
j_gene: TRBJ1-3
d_gene: TRBD1
abundance: -
CDR3aa: CASSGQGDTIYF
CDR3nt: TGTGCCAGCAGTGGACAGGGGGACACCATATATTTT

v_gene: TRBV11-2
j_gene: TRBJ1-3
d_gene: TRBD1
abundance: -
CDR3aa: CASSSTGGYGNTIYF
CDR3nt: TGTGCCAGCAGCTCCACAGGGGGCTATGGAAACACCATATATTTT

v_gene: TRBV20-1
j_gene: TRBJ1-5
d_gene: -
abundance: -
CDR3aa: CSTKGLSNQPQHF
CDR3nt: TGCAGTACGAAAGGACTTAGCAATCAGCCCCAGCATTTT

v_gene: TRBV9
j_gene: TRBJ2-7
d_gene: TRBD2
abundance: many
CDR3aa: CASSRASGSYEQYF
CDR3nt: TGTGCCAGCAGCAGGGCTAGCGGGTCCTACGAGCAGTACTTC

v_gene: TRBV20-1
j_gene: TRBJ1-4
d_gene: -
abundance: -
CDR3aa: CSARVQGDTQKLFF
CDR3nt: TGCAGTGCTAGAGTACAGGGAGACACGCAAAAACTGTTTTTT

v_gene: TRBV6-5
j_gene: TRBJ1-2
d_gene: TRBD1
abundance: many
CDR3aa: CASSYLLTGNYGYTF
CDR3nt: TGTGCCAGCAGTTACTTACTGACAGGGAACTATGGCTACACCTTC

v_gene: TRBV20-1
j_gene: TRBJ1-2
d_gene: -
abundance: many
CDR3aa: CSARVTADYGYTF
CDR3nt: TGCAGTGCTAGGGTCACAGCCGACTATGGCTACACCTTC

v_gene: TRBV7-2
j_gene: TRBJ1-2
d_gene: -
abundance: -
CDR3aa: CASSLFVGTAFNYGYTF
CDR3nt: TGTGCCAGCAGCTTATTCGTAGGGACGGCTTTTAACTATGGCTACACCTTC

v_gene: TRBV15
j_gene: TRBJ2-7
d_gene: TRBD1
abundance: few
CDR3aa: CATSRQGQRNNEQYF
CDR3nt: TGTGCCACCAGCAGACAGGGACAGAGGAACAACGAGCAGTACTTC